This T cell receptor (beta chain) was retrieved from a study of T cell changes during pregnancy in multiple sclerosis. To note about this clone: Other DNA sequences in this sample translate to the same CDR3.

The assay was immunoSEQ multiplex PCR, and TCRdb's table has in-frame clones only and misses some. This sample carries fewer than 85,000 clones, 92% of them seen once, and the ten largest clones take around 1.6%. The V end was cut by 5 bases, the J end by 2 bases, with 6 bases between. Germline V gene lookup returns CDR1 SGHRS and CDR2 YFSETQ. This CDR3 spans 12 amino acids. The clonotype originates from a female donor in good health, enrolled as a control in a pregnancy study. The chain employs TRBV5-1 and TRBJ2-3; the D is unclear. The sequences come from peripheral blood, collected in the first trimester of pregnancy. The CDR3 DNA is TGCGCCAGCAGTCAAAACACAGATACGCAGTATTTT. Translating gives CASSQNTDTQYF.